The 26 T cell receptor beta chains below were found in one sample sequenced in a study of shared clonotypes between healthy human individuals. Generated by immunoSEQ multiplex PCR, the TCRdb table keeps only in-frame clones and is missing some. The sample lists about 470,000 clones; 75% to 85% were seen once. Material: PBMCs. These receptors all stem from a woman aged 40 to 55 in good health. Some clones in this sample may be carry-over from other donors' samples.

The CDR3 loop reads CASSAPDRGVTNEKLFF. CDR3 sequence (DNA): TGTGCCAGCAGTGCCCCCGACAGGGGCGTCACTAATGAAAAACTGTTTTTT. The V call is TRBV6-1, the J call TRBJ1-4; 8 nucleotides agree with TRBD1. The CDR3 is 17 amino acids. Trimming took 4 bases from V and 2 from J; bases not matched to a gene: 9. CDR1 and CDR2 from the germline V gene are MNHNS and SASEGT.

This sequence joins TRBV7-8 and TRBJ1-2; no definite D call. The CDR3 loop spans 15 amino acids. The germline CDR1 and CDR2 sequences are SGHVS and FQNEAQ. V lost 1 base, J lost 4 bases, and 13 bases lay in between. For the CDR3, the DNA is TGTGCCAGCAGCTTAGGGTCCCCGACGGGCTATGGCTACACCTTC. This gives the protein CASSLGSPTGYGYTF.

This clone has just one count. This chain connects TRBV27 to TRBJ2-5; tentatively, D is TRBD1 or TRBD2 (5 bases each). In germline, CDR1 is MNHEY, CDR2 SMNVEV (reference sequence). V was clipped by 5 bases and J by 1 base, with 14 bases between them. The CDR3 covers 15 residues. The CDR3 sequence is CASSTGTRSQETQYF. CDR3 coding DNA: TGTGCCAGCAGTACCGGGACGCGCAGCCAAGAGACCCAGTACTTC.

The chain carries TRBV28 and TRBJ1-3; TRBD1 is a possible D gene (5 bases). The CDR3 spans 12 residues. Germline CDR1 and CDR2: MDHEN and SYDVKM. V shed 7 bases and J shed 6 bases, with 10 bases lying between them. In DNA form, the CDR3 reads TGTGCCAGCACCCCGGGGCTAAACACCATATATTTT. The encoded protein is CASTPGLNTIYF.

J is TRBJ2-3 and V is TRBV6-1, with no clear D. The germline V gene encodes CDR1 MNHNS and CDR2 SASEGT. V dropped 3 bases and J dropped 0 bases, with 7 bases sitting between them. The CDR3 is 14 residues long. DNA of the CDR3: TGTGCCAGCAGTGAGATACCCAGCACAGATACGCAGTATTTT. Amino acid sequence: CASSEIPSTDTQYF.

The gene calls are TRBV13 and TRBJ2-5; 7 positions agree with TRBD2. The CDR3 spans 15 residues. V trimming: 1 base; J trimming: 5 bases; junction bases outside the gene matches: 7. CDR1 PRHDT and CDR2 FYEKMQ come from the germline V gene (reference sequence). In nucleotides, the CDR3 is TGTGCCAGCAGCTTAGTGGCTAGCGGATTGGAGACCCAGTACTTC. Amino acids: CASSLVASGLETQYF.

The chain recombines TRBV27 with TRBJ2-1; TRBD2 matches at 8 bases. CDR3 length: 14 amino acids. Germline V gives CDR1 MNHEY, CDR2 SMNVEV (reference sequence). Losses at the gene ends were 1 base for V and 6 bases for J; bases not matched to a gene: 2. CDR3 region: CASSLLGLGNEQFF. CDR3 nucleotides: TGTGCCAGCAGTTTATTGGGACTAGGCAATGAGCAGTTCTTC.

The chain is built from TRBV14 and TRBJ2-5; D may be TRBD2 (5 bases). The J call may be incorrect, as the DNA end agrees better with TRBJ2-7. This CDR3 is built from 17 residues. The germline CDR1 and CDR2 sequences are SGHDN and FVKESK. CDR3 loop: CASSQGRHRDVGNEQYF. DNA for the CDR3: TGTGCCAGCAGCCAAGGACGTCACCGGGATGTTGGGAACGAGCAGTACTTC.

CDR3 amino acids: CAISEMAAEGYNEQFF. The CDR3 nucleotides are TGTGCCATCAGTGAGATGGCTGCCGAAGGATACAATGAGCAGTTCTTC. The gene calls are TRBV10-3 and TRBJ2-1, with D unresolved. V was pared by 2 bases and J by 4 bases, with 15 bases between. The CDR3 runs 16 residues. Germline values: CDR1 ENHRY, CDR2 SYGVKD.

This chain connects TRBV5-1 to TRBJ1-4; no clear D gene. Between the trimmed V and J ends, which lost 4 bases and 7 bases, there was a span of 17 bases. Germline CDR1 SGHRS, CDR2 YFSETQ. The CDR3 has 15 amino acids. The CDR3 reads CASSLERAESEKLFF. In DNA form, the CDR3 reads TGCGCCAGCAGCCTTGAGAGGGCGGAATCTGAAAAACTGTTTTTT.

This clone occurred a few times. The CDR3 reads CASSSGTSGDNEQFF. CDR3 nucleotides: TGTGCCAGCAGTAGCGGGACTAGCGGCGACAATGAGCAGTTCTTC. The gene calls are TRBV6-4 and TRBJ2-1; TRBD2 matches at 11 bases. The CDR3 consists of 15 residues. After removal of 5 bases from V and 5 bases from J, the junction contained 5 bases not matched to a gene. From germline, CDR1 is MRHNA and CDR2 SNTAGT.

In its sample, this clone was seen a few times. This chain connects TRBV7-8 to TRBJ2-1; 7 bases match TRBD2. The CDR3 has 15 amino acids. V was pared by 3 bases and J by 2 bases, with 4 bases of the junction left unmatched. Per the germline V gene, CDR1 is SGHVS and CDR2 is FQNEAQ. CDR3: CASSFGGGTYNEQFF. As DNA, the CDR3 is TGTGCCAGCAGCTTTGGGGGAGGGACCTACAATGAGCAGTTCTTC.

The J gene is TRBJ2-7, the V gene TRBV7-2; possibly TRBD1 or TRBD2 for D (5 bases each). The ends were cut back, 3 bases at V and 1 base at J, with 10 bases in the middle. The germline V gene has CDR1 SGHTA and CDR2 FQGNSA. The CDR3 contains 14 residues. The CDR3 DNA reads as TGTGCCAGCAGCTTCGGGACGGTATCCTACGAGCAGTACTTC. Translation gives CASSFGTVSYEQYF.

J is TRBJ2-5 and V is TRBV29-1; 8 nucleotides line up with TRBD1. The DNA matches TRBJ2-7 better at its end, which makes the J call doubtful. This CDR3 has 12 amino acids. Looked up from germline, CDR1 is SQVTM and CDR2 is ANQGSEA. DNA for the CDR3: TGCAGCGTTGCGTATGGACAGGGCGAGCAGTACTTC. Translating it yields CSVAYGQGEQYF.

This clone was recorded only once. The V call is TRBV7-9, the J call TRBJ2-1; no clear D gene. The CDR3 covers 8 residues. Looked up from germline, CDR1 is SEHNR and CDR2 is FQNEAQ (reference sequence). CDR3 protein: CFGDEQFF. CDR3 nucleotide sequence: TGTTTTGGCGATGAGCAGTTCTTC.

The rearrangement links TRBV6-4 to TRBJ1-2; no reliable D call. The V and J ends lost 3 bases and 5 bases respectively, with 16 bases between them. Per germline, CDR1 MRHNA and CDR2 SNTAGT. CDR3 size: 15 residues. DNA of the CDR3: TGTGCCAGCAGTGAAGCATCGACCGGCGGGTATGGCTACACCTTC. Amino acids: CASSEASTGGYGYTF.

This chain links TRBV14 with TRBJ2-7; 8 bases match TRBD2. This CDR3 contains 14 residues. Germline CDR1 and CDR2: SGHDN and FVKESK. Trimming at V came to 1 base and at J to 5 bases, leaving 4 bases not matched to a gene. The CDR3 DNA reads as TGTGCCAGCAGCCAAGCACTAGCGGTGAACGAGCAGTACTTC. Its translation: CASSQALAVNEQYF.

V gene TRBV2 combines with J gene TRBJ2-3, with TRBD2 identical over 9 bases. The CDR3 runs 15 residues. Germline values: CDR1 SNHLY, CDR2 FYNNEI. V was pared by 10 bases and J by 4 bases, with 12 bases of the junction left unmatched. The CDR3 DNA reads TGTGCCATCTCCCCTCTAGCGGGATGGGCAGATACGCAGTATTTT. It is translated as CAISPLAGWADTQYF.

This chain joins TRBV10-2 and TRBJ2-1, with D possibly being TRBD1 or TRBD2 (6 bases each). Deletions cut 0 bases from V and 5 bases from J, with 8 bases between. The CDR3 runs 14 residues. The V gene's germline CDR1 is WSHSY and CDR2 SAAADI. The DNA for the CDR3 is TGCGCCAGCAGTGAGTCGGGGGGCGACAATGAGCAGTTCTTC. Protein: CASSESGGDNEQFF.

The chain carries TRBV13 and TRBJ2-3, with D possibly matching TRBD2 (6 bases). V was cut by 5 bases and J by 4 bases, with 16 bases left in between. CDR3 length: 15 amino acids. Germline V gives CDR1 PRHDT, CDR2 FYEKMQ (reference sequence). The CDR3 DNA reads TGTGCCAGCAGCCCGGAGGGCAGGGAGTCAGATACGCAGTATTTT. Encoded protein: CASSPEGRESDTQYF.

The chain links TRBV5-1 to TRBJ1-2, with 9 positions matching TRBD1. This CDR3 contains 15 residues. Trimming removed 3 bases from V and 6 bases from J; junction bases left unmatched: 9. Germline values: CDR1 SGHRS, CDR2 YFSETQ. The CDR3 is CASSSGTGSRNGYTF. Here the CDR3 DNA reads TGCGCCAGCAGCTCCGGGACAGGGAGTAGGAATGGCTACACCTTC.

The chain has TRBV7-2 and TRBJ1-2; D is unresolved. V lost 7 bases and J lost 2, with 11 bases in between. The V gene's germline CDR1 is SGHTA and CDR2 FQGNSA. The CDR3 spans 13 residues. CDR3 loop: CASTTTENYGYTF. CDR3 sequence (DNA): TGTGCCAGCACGACAACCGAAAACTATGGCTACACCTTC.

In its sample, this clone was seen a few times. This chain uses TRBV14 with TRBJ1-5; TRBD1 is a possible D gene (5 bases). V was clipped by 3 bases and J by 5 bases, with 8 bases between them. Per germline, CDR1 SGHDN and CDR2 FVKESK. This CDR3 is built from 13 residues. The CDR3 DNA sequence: TGTGCCAGCAGCCAGGGGGAGGATCAGCCCCAGCATTTT. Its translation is CASSQGEDQPQHF.

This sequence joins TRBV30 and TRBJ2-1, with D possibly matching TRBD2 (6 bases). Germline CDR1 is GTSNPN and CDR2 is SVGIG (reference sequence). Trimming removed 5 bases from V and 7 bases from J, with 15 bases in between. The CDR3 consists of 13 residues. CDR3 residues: CAWAGGRRNEQFF. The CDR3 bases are TGTGCCTGGGCTGGAGGGAGGAGGAATGAGCAGTTCTTC.

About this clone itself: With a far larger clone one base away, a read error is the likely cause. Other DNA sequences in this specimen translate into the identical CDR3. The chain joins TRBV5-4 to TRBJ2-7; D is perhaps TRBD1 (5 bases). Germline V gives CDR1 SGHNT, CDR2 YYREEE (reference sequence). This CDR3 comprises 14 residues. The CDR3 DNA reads TGCGCCAGCAGCTTGGGGCAATGGAAGGGCGAGCAGTACTTC. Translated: CASSLGQWKGEQYF.

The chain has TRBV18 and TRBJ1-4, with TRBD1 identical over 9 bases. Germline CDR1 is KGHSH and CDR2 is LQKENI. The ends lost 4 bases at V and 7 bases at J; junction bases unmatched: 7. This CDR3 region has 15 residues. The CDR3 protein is CASSHRGPLVEKLFF. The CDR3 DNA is TGTGCCAGCTCACACAGGGGGCCGTTGGTTGAAAAACTGTTTTTT.